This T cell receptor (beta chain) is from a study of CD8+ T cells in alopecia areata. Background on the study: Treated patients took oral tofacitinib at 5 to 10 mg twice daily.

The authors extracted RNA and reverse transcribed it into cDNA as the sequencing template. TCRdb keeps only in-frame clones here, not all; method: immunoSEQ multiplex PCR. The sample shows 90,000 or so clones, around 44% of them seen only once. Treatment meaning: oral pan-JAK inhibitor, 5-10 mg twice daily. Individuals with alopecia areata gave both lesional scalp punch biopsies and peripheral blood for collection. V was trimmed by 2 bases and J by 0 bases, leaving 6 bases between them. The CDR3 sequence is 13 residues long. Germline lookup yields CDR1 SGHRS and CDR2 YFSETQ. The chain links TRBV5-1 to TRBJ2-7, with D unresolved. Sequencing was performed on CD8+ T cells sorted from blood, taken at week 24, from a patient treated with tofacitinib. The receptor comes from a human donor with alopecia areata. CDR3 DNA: TGCGCCAGCAGCTTACGGACCTCCTACGAGCAGTACTTC. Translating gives CASSLRTSYEQYF.